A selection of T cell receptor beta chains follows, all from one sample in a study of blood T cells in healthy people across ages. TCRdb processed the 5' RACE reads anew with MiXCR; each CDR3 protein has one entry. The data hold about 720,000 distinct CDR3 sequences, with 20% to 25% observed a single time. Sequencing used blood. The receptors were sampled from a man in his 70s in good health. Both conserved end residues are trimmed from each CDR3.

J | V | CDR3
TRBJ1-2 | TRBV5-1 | ASSLGGEGYT
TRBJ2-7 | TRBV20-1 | SARAPQGAAYEQY
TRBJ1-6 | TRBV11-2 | ASSSRDSFYNSPLH
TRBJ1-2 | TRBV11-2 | ASSSRPGVNYGYT
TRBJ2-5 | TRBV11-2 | ASSHPTGTQGSSQY
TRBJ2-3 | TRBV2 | ASLRQGPQY
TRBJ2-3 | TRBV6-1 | ASNPSGTSGSLGTDTQY
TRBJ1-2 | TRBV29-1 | SVLEGYT
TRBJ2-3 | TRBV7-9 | ANSFERGPSTDTQY
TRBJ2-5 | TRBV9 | ASSPREAALGETQY
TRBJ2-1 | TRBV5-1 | ASSLIQGNNEQF
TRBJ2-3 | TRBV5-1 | ATSRTGTSGGATDTQY
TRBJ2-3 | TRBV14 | ASSHHRGTLTDTQY
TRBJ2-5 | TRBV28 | ASSFLAGGPKETQY
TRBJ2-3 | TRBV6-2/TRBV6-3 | ASRTLAGYTDTQY
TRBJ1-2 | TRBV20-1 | SAFPPGQTNYGYT
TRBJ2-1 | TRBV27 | ASSFGGVYNEQF
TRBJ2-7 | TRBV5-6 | ASSLVGVTSSYEQY
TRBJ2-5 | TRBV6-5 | ASSQTRTGLATQY
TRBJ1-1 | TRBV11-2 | ASSKGRWNTEAF
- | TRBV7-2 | ASSLVSGETYEQY
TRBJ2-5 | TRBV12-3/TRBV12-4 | ASSMGGSMQTQY